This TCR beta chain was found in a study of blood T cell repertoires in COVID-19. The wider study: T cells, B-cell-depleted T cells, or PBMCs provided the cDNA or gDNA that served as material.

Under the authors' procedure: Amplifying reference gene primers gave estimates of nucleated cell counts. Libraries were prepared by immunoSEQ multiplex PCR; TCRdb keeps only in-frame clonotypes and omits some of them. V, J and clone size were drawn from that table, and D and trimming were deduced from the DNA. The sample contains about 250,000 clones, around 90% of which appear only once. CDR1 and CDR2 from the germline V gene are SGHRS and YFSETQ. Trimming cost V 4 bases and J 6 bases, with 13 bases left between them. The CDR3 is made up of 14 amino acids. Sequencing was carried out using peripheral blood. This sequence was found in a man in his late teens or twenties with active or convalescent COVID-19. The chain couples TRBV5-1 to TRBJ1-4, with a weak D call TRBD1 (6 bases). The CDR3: CASSADRADEKLFF. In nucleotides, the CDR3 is TGCGCCAGCAGCGCGGACAGAGCCGATGAAAAACTGTTTTTT.